This T cell receptor (beta chain) was sequenced during a study of T-cell reconstitution after alpha-beta-depleted transplantation in children. Study conclusions and caveats: Several hundred expanded graft clones reportedly were the source of alpha-beta T cells about two months after transplant. Most T-cell counts and diversity one year after the transplant came from T cells that were newly produced. Day-60 TCRbeta diversity that was high in some patients was derived from surviving recipient T cells and thymic progenitors.

This clonotype has just a few counts. Its matching antigen is unknown. Unique molecular identifiers were incorporated into the prepared TCRbeta library. One entry per CDR3 protein, called by TCRdb with MiXCR from the PCR reads. The sample contains about 490,000 distinct CDR3 sequences, more than 9% of which appear only once. The J segment lost 2 bases and the V segment lost 5 bases, leaving 6 bases of the junction unmatched. The CDR3 covers 14 residues. The chain has TRBV12-3 or TRBV12-4 and TRBJ2-7; TRBD2 matches 7 bases. Specimen: PBMCs, collected before TCRalphabeta/CD19-depleted stem cell transplant. This receptor was taken from a child aged 2 to 9 with inherited bone marrow failure, due to receive a stem cell transplant. Written as DNA, the CDR3 is TGTGCCAGCAGTATGGGGCTAGCGGCCTACGAGCAGTACTTC. Translated: CASSMGLAAYEQYF.